This entry is about one T cell receptor beta chain. Its specificity is not known. The sample belongs to a study of shared clonotypes between healthy human individuals. The V gene lost 5 bases and the J gene lost 7 bases, with 18 bases spanning the gap. CDR3 length: 15 amino acids. CDR1 MDHEN and CDR2 SYDVKM come from the germline V gene. General study findings and limits: The diversity represented, both genetic and in exposure history, was limited by few donors.

Sequencing used immunoSEQ multiplex PCR; TCRdb keeps in-frame clones, though not all of them. This table has around 700,000 clones, 73% appearing once. The clonotype originates from a woman aged 25-40 years in good health. Sequencing input: memory CD4+ T cells sorted from blood. Subset in this sample: CD45RA-negative fraction. The V call is TRBV28, the J call TRBJ2-4, with D perhaps matching TRBD1 or TRBD2 (5 bases each). The CDR3 loop is CASSRVGEPGNIQYF. DNA of the CDR3: TGTGCCAGCAGTCGAGTGGGGGAGCCAGGGAACATTCAGTACTTC.